This TCR beta chain was identified during a study of shared clonotypes between healthy human individuals. About the study: A donor's plate count was three for CD4 naive and three for CD4 memory; CD8 naive had two and CD8 memory one.

The protocol was immunoSEQ multiplex PCR, while the TCRdb copy is restricted to in-frame clones and leaves out a portion. The sample has more than 2 million clones, approximately 94% seen once. For this clone: Its antigen remains unknown.

Division of CD4+ cells produced a CD45RA+ naive subset and a CD45RA-negative memory subset. The V gene's germline CDR1 is SQVTM and CDR2 ANQGSEA. This CDR3 comprises 16 residues. Trimming cost V 2 bases and J 1 base, with 15 bases left between them. Findings of the study overall: The study generally estimated greater richness for naive than memory subsets. The sharing of about 5% of naive CD4 clonotypes was seen across several donors.

This chain links TRBV29-1 with TRBJ2-1, with D maybe TRBD2 (6 bases). The material sequenced was naive CD4+ T cells sorted from blood. Sample subset: CD45RA+ positively selected. This TCR came from a man between 18 and 29 years old in good health. CDR3 in amino acids: CSVERPAGTSYNEQFF. The CDR3, as DNA: TGCAGCGTTGAACGACCTGCGGGGACTTCCTACAATGAGCAGTTCTTC.